The 15 T cell receptor beta chains below all came from one sample that was sequenced in a study of cytomegalovirus exposure and HLA in healthy donors. Profiled with immunoSEQ multiplex PCR; TCRdb holds only in-frame clones, not every one. This table has 50,000 to 65,000 clones, approximately 95% appearing once. The source material was PBMCs. These receptor sequences come from a woman younger than 30 in good health and CMV-seronegative.

This sequence joins TRBV7-3 and TRBJ2-2; tentatively, D is TRBD1 (6 bases). The germline CDR1 and CDR2 sequences are SGHTA and FQGTGA. Trimming left V 5 bases short and J 6 bases short, with 25 bases between. This CDR3 contains 18 residues. CDR3 bases: TGTGCCAGCAGCCCGACTTGGGGACACAGGGCAAGAGCCGGGGAGCTGTTTTTT. This sequence encodes CASSPTWGHRARAGELFF.

This rearrangement joins TRBV18 to TRBJ2-3, with D unresolved. CDR3 length: 12 amino acids. Trimming shortened V by 5 bases and J by 5 bases, and 8 bases separated the two germline ends. Per germline, CDR1 KGHSH and CDR2 LQKENI. CDR3 residues: CASSSAGDTQYF. The CDR3 DNA is TGTGCCAGCTCATCTGCCGGAGATACGCAGTATTTT.

The rearrangement links TRBV11-1 to TRBJ2-5; 10 nucleotides align to TRBD1. The CDR3 has 15 amino acids. The V gene end was trimmed by 3 bases and the J gene end by 3 bases; junction bases not matched to a gene: 4. In germline, CDR1 is SGHAT, CDR2 FQDESV (reference sequence). For the CDR3, the DNA is TGTGCCAGCAGCTTCCTCGGGACAGGGGAAGAGACCCAGTACTTC. This encodes CASSFLGTGEETQYF.

In nucleotides, the CDR3 is TGTGCCAGCAGCCCGACTAGCGGGAGTAGGGGGTTAGCCAAAAACATTCAGTACTTC. Encoded protein: CASSPTSGSRGLAKNIQYF. The chain links TRBV5-4 to TRBJ2-4; 12 positions agree with TRBD2. Trimming cost V 4 bases and J 0 bases; bases outside gene matches: 11. Per the germline V gene, CDR1 is SGHNT and CDR2 is YYREEE (reference sequence). The CDR3 is 19 residues long. Looking up the rest from reference TRBV5-4 and TRBJ2-4 gives the full variable domain: ETGVTQSPTHLIKTRGQQVTLRCSSQSGHNTVSWYQQALGQGPQFIFQYYREEENGRGNFPPRFSGLQFPNYSSELNVNALELDDSALYLCASSPTSGSRGLAKNIQYFGAGTRLSVL.

This chain joins TRBV28 and TRBJ2-7; perhaps TRBD1 as D (5 bases). Germline CDR1 reads MDHEN; CDR2 reads SYDVKM. Trimming left V 4 bases short and J 6 bases short, with 19 bases between. This CDR3 has 15 residues. The chain's CDR3 is CASSSWGQGALEQYF. CDR3 DNA: TGTGCCAGCAGTTCCTGGGGCCAGGGCGCCCTCGAGCAGTACTTC.

This chain connects TRBV15 to TRBJ1-5; D is unclear. The germline V and J ends were trimmed by 0 bases and 0 bases, with 9 bases remaining between them. CDR3 size: 16 residues. The germline gives CDR1 LNHNV, CDR2 YYDKDF (reference sequence). The CDR3 nucleotides are TGTGCCACCAGCAGAGATGGCCCGGGTAGCAATCAGCCCCAGCATTTT. This gives the protein CATSRDGPGSNQPQHF. Full variable domain (remainder filled in from reference TRBV15 and TRBJ1-5): DAMVIQNPRYQVTQFGKPVTLSCSQTLNHNVMYWYQQKSSQAPKLLFHYYDKDFNNEADTPDNFQSRRPNTSFCFLDIRSPGLGDTAMYLCATSRDGPGSNQPQHFGDGTRLSIL.

The chain carries TRBV19 and TRBJ2-7; 7 bases line up with TRBD1. This CDR3 region has 14 residues. The germline gives CDR1 LNHDA, CDR2 SQIVND (reference sequence). V lost 1 base, J lost 3 bases, and 3 bases stayed unmatched. CDR3 protein: CASSIGGGHYEQYF. The CDR3 DNA reads as TGTGCCAGTAGTATAGGAGGGGGCCACTACGAGCAGTACTTC.

The chain joins TRBV14 to TRBJ2-1; TRBD1 matches 10 bases. Germline trimming cut 0 bases from V and 9 bases from J; bases unmatched to any gene: 8. Germline assignment: CDR1 SGHDN and CDR2 FVKESK. The CDR3 runs 16 residues. The CDR3 DNA sequence: TGTGCCAGCAGCCAAGACGGGACAGGGGTTACGGGTGAGCAGTTCTTC. Its translation: CASSQDGTGVTGEQFF.

The chain combines TRBV6-5 with TRBJ1-1, with no clear D. Germline values: CDR1 MNHEY, CDR2 SVGAGI. The V end was cut by 5 bases, the J end by 2 bases, with 9 bases between. There are 13 residues in the CDR3. The CDR3 reads CASSNSLNTEAFF. Written as DNA, the CDR3 is TGTGCCAGCAGTAACAGTCTAAACACTGAAGCTTTCTTT.

This chain connects TRBV7-9 to TRBJ1-2, with 9 bases that match TRBD1. Germline values: CDR1 SEHNR, CDR2 FQNEAQ (reference sequence). Trimming took 2 bases from V and 5 from J; bases not matched to a gene: 6. CDR3 size: 15 residues. The CDR3 region has the DNA TGTGCCAGCAGCTTACCGGGACAGGGCCGGTATGGCTACACCTTC. This gives the protein CASSLPGQGRYGYTF.

This rearrangement joins TRBV28 to TRBJ1-2; 7 positions match TRBD1. The CDR3 spans 16 residues. Germline V lookup: CDR1 MDHEN, CDR2 SYDVKM. Germline trimming cut 2 bases from V and 4 bases from J; bases unmatched to any gene: 10. The CDR3 loop reads CASSLGRGFGSYGYTF. The CDR3 coding sequence is TGTGCCAGCAGTTTAGGCAGGGGGTTCGGGAGCTATGGCTACACCTTC.

The V call is TRBV6-5, the J call TRBJ2-7; D uncertain. This CDR3 comprises 16 residues. Trimming took 0 bases from V and 2 from J, leaving 14 bases between them. Germline assignment: CDR1 MNHEY and CDR2 SVGAGI. In DNA, the CDR3 is TGTGCCAGCAGTTACTCGATTGGGCAGCATACCTACGAGCAGTACTTC. It yields the protein CASSYSIGQHTYEQYF.

V gene TRBV7-2 combines with J gene TRBJ2-7; 7 nucleotides match TRBD2. This CDR3 region has 15 residues. Germline lookup yields CDR1 SGHTA and CDR2 FQGNSA. The V segment lost 4 bases and the J segment 5 bases; nucleotides outside the gene matches: 11. The CDR3 here is CASSSPRGGPDEQYF. As DNA, the CDR3 is TGTGCCAGCAGCTCGCCCCGGGGAGGGCCCGACGAGCAGTACTTC.

CDR3 in DNA: TGTGCCAGCAGGGCAACCGACAGGGGGTACTACGAGCAGTACTTC. It encodes CASRATDRGYYEQYF. This rearrangement joins TRBV27 to TRBJ2-7; TRBD1 aligns across 9 bases. The CDR3 is 15 residues long. CDR1 and CDR2 from the germline V gene are MNHEY and SMNVEV (reference sequence). The V and J ends lost 6 bases and 3 bases, in that order; junction bases with no gene match: 9.

The chain is built from TRBV9 and TRBJ1-5; weak D call: TRBD1 (5 bases). Trimming shortened V by 0 bases and J by 2 bases, and 21 bases separated the two germline ends. The CDR3 loop spans 19 amino acids. Germline CDR1 and CDR2: SGDLS and YYNGEE. The CDR3 DNA sequence: TGTGCCAGCAGCGTAGACGGCAGGGCCCGTGGTCTCGGCAATCAGCCCCAGCATTTT. Translated: CASSVDGRARGLGNQPQHF.